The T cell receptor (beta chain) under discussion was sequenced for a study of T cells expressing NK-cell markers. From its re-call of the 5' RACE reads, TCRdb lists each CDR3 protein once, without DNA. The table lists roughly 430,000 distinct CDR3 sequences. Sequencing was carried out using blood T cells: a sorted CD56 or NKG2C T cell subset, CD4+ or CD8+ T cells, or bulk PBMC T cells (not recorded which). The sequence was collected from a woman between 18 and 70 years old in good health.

CDR3 protein: CASSMGQSTGELFF. The V call is TRBV12-3 or TRBV12-4, the J call TRBJ2-2; the TCRdb call, TRBD1, lacks DNA for checking. This CDR3 comprises 14 residues.